This T cell receptor (beta chain) was profiled in a study of cytomegalovirus exposure and HLA in healthy donors. This CDR3 comprises 13 residues. V dropped 4 bases and J dropped 3 bases, with 9 bases sitting between them. CDR1 is SGHAT and CDR2 is FQDESV in the germline V gene (reference sequence). This clone was seen a handful of times. PCR primers comprised 60 Vbeta and 13 Jbeta primers. Generated by immunoSEQ multiplex PCR, the TCRdb table keeps only in-frame clones and is missing some. This sample carries some 150,000 clones, 80% of them seen once, and the ten largest clones take 4% to 5%. This clonotype originated in a man aged 25 to 40 in good health and CMV-seronegative. The sequencing input was PBMCs. The rearrangement links TRBV11-1 to TRBJ1-2; no clear D gene. The CDR3 sequence: CASSSPPDYGYTF. The CDR3, as DNA: TGTGCCAGCAGCTCCCCTCCAGACTATGGCTACACCTTC.